A single sample is the source of the 26 T cell receptor beta chains below, sequenced in a study of blood T cell repertoires in COVID-19. The protocol was immunoSEQ multiplex PCR, while the TCRdb copy is restricted to in-frame clones and leaves out a portion. The sample lists roughly 120,000 clones, roughly 80% occurring once. Sequencing input: peripheral blood. The receptors come from a woman aged 40-49 years with acute or convalescent COVID-19.

The V call is TRBV5-6, the J call TRBJ1-3, with D unresolved. CDR3 length: 14 amino acids. Trimming pared 3 bases from V and 2 bases from J, leaving 9 bases between. Germline-derived CDR1 and CDR2 are SGHDT and YYEEEE. CDR3 loop: CASSYPETGNTIYF. The DNA of the CDR3 is TGTGCCAGCAGCTACCCGGAGACTGGAAACACCATATATTTT.

V and J are TRBV7-3 and TRBJ2-3; 7 nucleotides line up with TRBD1. V lost 5 bases, J lost 3 bases, and 8 bases stayed unmatched. This CDR3 contains 15 residues. Per germline, CDR1 SGHTA and CDR2 FQGTGA. The DNA of the CDR3 is TGTGCCAGCAGCAGATACAGGGGAAGTACAGATACGCAGTATTTT. Its protein is CASSRYRGSTDTQYF.

This rearrangement joins TRBV7-6 to TRBJ2-1; 9 nucleotides line up with TRBD2. Germline V gives CDR1 SGHVS, CDR2 FNYEAQ. The V segment lost 3 bases and the J segment 8 bases; nucleotides outside the gene matches: 5. This CDR3 contains 14 residues. CDR3 residues: CASSFRGGADEQFF. The CDR3, as DNA: TGTGCCAGCAGCTTTCGCGGGGGGGCCGATGAGCAGTTCTTC. The entire variable domain, with the rest obtained from reference TRBV7-6 and TRBJ2-1, is as follows: GAGVSQSPRYKVTKRGQDVALRCDPISGHVSLYWYRQALGQGPEFLTYFNYEAQQDKSGLPNDRFSAERPEGSISTLTIQRTEQRDSAMYRCASSFRGGADEQFFGPGTRLTVL.

The J gene is TRBJ1-2, the V gene TRBV5-6; TRBD1 aligns across 9 bases. Germline CDR1 SGHDT, CDR2 YYEEEE. V trimming: 4 bases; J trimming: 5 bases; junction bases outside the gene matches: 12. The CDR3 is 16 residues long. CDR3 sequence (DNA): TGTGCCAGCAGCCTTCCGGGACAGGGAGGATCATATGGCTACACCTTC. Translated: CASSLPGQGGSYGYTF.

This clone was detected only once. V usage is TRBV2 and J usage is TRBJ2-3; TRBD2 aligns across 12 bases. The germline gives CDR1 SNHLY, CDR2 FYNNEI. Unmatched junction bases numbered 3, after V lost 5 bases and J lost 3 bases. This CDR3 region has 15 residues. The CDR3 reads CASSKGLAGTDTQYF. DNA for the CDR3: TGTGCCAGCAGTAAAGGACTAGCGGGGACAGATACGCAGTATTTT.

V gene TRBV30 combines with J gene TRBJ2-7, with 9 bases aligning to TRBD1. Germline V CDR1 and CDR2: GTSNPN, SVGIG (reference sequence). Trimming took 5 bases from V and 2 from J; bases not matched to a gene: 4. This CDR3 contains 13 residues. The CDR3 DNA reads as TGTGCCTGGGCCGGGACAGGGACCTACGAGCAGTACTTC. Translated, it gives CAWAGTGTYEQYF.

The chain combines TRBV5-8 with TRBJ1-5; no definite D call. Trimming took 3 bases from V and 9 from J, leaving 7 bases between them. CDR3 size: 11 residues. CDR1 and CDR2 from the germline V gene are SGHTS and YDEGEE. DNA of the CDR3: TGTGCCAGCAGCTCGAACTGGCCCCAGCATTTT. Translation gives CASSSNWPQHF.

The chain employs TRBV15 and TRBJ1-5, with no clear D. From germline, CDR1 is LNHNV and CDR2 YYDKDF (reference sequence). The CDR3 runs 13 residues. The ends were cut back, 5 bases at V and 7 bases at J, with 12 bases in the middle. The CDR3 bases are TGTGCCACCAGCCAAACAGTGTACCAGCCCCAGCATTTT. As protein: CATSQTVYQPQHF.

The gene calls are TRBV6-5 and TRBJ2-7; maybe TRBD1 (6 bases). Germline V gene lookup returns CDR1 MNHEY and CDR2 SVGAGI. Trimming pared 7 bases from V and 1 base from J, leaving 8 bases between. CDR3 size: 12 residues. CDR3 in amino acids: CASIGQSYEQYF. In DNA, the CDR3 is TGTGCCAGCATTGGACAGTCCTACGAGCAGTACTTC.

The chain links TRBV5-4 to TRBJ1-2; 7 positions agree with TRBD1. The CDR3 consists of 14 residues. Unmatched junction bases numbered 5, after V lost 0 bases and J lost 6 bases. Per germline, CDR1 SGHNT and CDR2 YYREEE (reference sequence). CDR3 nucleotide sequence: TGTGCCAGCAGCTTGGACAGGGGTTCGGATGGCTACACCTTC. As protein: CASSLDRGSDGYTF.

The chain links TRBV7-3 to TRBJ2-3; TRBD2 matches 9 bases. This CDR3 comprises 17 residues. With 2 bases clipped from V and 1 base from J, the junction kept 7 bases outside the gene matches. Germline V gives CDR1 SGHTA, CDR2 FQGTGA. CDR3 nucleotide sequence: TGTGCCAGCAGCTTATACCCGATAGCGGGGGGCACAGATACGCAGTATTTT. Its translation: CASSLYPIAGGTDTQYF. Variable domain in full (rest from reference TRBV7-3 and TRBJ2-3): GAGVSQTPSNKVTEKGKYVELRCDPISGHTALYWYRQSLGQGPEFLIYFQGTGAADDSGLPNDRFFAVRPEGSVSTLKIQRTERGDSAVYLCASSLYPIAGGTDTQYFGPGTRLTVL.

CDR3 sequence: CASKQHRRGTSEDSDTQYF. DNA of the CDR3: TGTGCCAGCAAGCAACACAGACGCGGGACTAGCGAAGATTCCGATACGCAGTATTTT. The chain couples TRBV6-4 to TRBJ2-3; 10 bases map to TRBD2. CDR1 is MRHNA and CDR2 is SNTAGT in the germline V gene. The CDR3 extends over 19 amino acids. The ends lost 7 bases at V and 6 bases at J; junction bases unmatched: 22.

About this clone: The same CDR3 also results from other DNA sequences found in this sample. The gene calls are TRBV3-1 (or the pseudogene TRBV3-2) and TRBJ1-2, with 8 bases that match TRBD1. The CDR3 is made up of 12 amino acids. CDR1 and CDR2 (germline): LGHDT, YNNKEL (reference sequence). V lost 5 bases, J lost 8 bases, and 4 bases stayed unmatched. CDR3 in amino acids: CASSSTGEGYTF. DNA of the CDR3: TGTGCCAGCAGCTCGACAGGGGAGGGCTACACCTTC.

This chain connects TRBV5-4 to TRBJ1-1; D remains ambiguous. The germline V gene encodes CDR1 SGHNT and CDR2 YYREEE (reference sequence). The CDR3 sequence is 13 residues long. V was pared by 2 bases and J by 0 bases, with 5 bases between. CDR3 residues: CASSFTVNTEAFF. CDR3 sequence (DNA): TGTGCCAGCAGCTTCACGGTGAACACTGAAGCTTTCTTT.

This clone was counted a few times. CDR3 protein: CAIRERTGTEAFF. Written as DNA, the CDR3 is TGTGCCATCAGGGAAAGAACGGGGACTGAAGCTTTCTTT. The gene calls are TRBV10-3 and TRBJ1-1; no firm D call. From germline, CDR1 is ENHRY and CDR2 SYGVKD. V lost 6 bases, J lost 5 bases, and 13 bases lay in between. The CDR3 covers 13 residues.

The chain has TRBV7-2 and TRBJ1-5; 7 bases are a match to TRBD1. The junction had 5 bases not matched to a gene; V was cut back by 5 bases and J by 7 bases. There are 13 residues in the CDR3. From germline, CDR1 is SGHTA and CDR2 FQGNSA. CDR3 protein: CASSLRQGQPQHF. CDR3 nucleotides: TGTGCCAGCAGCCTCAGACAGGGCCAGCCCCAGCATTTT.

The gene calls are TRBV4-3 and TRBJ1-1; D might be TRBD1 (5 bases). This CDR3 comprises 12 residues. The germline CDR1 and CDR2 sequences are LGHNA and YSLEER. V was clipped by 8 bases and J by 3 bases, with 10 bases between them. The CDR3 region has the DNA TGCGCCAGCCGGGGGTGGGACACTGAAGCTTTCTTT. Translation gives CASRGWDTEAFF.

The chain recombines TRBV18 with TRBJ1-2; TRBD1 agrees at 7 bases. The CDR3 length is 16 residues. Per the germline V gene, CDR1 is KGHSH and CDR2 is LQKENI. The trim removed 6 bases at V and 6 bases at J, leaving 16 bases unmatched. CDR3 sequence: CASSLQNTGQLDGYTF. The CDR3 DNA sequence: TGTGCCAGCTCGTTACAAAACACGGGACAGCTAGATGGCTACACCTTC.

The CDR3 protein is CASSQTGDEQFF. The CDR3, as DNA: TGTGCCAGCAGCCAAACAGGGGATGAGCAGTTCTTC. V usage is TRBV7-9 and J usage is TRBJ2-1; TRBD1 agrees at 7 bases. Germline V gene sequence: CDR1 SEHNR, CDR2 FQNEAQ (reference sequence). V gave up 5 bases and J gave up 8 bases; unmatched junction bases: 3. The CDR3 totals 12 residues.

CDR3 sequence: CARSPRKCGGGNSGTQYF. The DNA of the CDR3 is TGTGCCAGAAGCCCGAGGAAGTGTGGCGGGGGGAATTCGGGTACGCAGTATTTT. The V gene is TRBV5-3, the J gene TRBJ2-3, with 8 bases matching TRBD2. TRBV5-3 is an ORF, with its function uncertain. CDR3 size: 18 residues. V dropped 4 bases and J dropped 8; count of bases not matched to a gene: 21.

The chain combines TRBV28 with TRBJ2-7; a weak D match, TRBD1 (5 bases). Trimming removed 3 bases from V and 1 base from J, with 10 bases in between. Germline V lookup: CDR1 MDHEN, CDR2 SYDVKM. The CDR3 runs to 14 residues. CDR3 in amino acids: CASSFAQASYEQYF. The CDR3 nucleotides are TGTGCCAGCAGTTTCGCACAGGCTTCCTACGAGCAGTACTTC.

This clone has only a few counts. The chain couples TRBV19 to TRBJ1-4; D unclear. V was cut by 5 bases and J by 3 bases, with 10 bases left in between. CDR3 size: 14 residues. Germline V gene lookup returns CDR1 LNHDA and CDR2 SQIVND (reference sequence). The DNA of the CDR3 is TGTGCCAGTAGTGACAAGACGGCTAATGAAAAACTGTTTTTT. Protein product: CASSDKTANEKLFF.

The chain uses TRBV6-7 and TRBJ2-3; TRBD2 is a possible D gene (7 bases). TRBV6-7 is labeled an ORF, and its function is uncertain. The V gene lost 2 bases and the J gene lost 0 bases, with 9 bases spanning the gap. CDR3 length equals 15 residues. CDR3 loop: CASSYGGASTDTQYF. The CDR3 nucleotides are TGTGCCAGCAGTTACGGGGGGGCTAGCACAGATACGCAGTATTTT.

This chain connects TRBV9 to TRBJ1-1; D gene uncertain. This CDR3 is built from 13 residues. Germline V CDR1 and CDR2: SGDLS, YYNGEE. V lost 0 bases and J 0 bases, leaving 3 bases between the germline ends. The CDR3 reads CASSVALNTEAFF. The CDR3 DNA reads TGTGCCAGCAGCGTAGCTCTGAACACTGAAGCTTTCTTT.

The J gene is TRBJ1-1, the V gene TRBV6-5; 8 nucleotides align to TRBD1. V trimming: 0 bases; J trimming: 6 bases; junction bases outside the gene matches: 6. CDR1 is MNHEY and CDR2 is SVGAGI in the germline V gene. This CDR3 is built from 15 residues. CDR3 nucleotide sequence: TGTGCCAGCAGTTACTCCGGGACAGGCTGGGCTGAAGCTTTCTTT. This codes for CASSYSGTGWAEAFF.

The chain carries TRBV2 and TRBJ1-5; the D is unclear. Trimming stripped 4 bases from V and 0 bases from J, with 7 bases between. Germline assignment: CDR1 SNHLY and CDR2 FYNNEI. The CDR3 has 14 amino acids. The CDR3: CASSGLYSNQPQHF. As DNA, the CDR3 is TGTGCCAGCAGTGGACTGTATAGCAATCAGCCCCAGCATTTT.